This is a list of T cell receptor beta chains from one sample in a study of shared clonotypes between healthy human individuals. The method was immunoSEQ multiplex PCR; TCRdb's version includes in-frame clones alone and lacks a portion of them. The sample consists of almost 700,000 clones, approximately 90% of them appearing once. The specimen was naive CD8+ T cells sorted from blood. Source of these receptors: a man aged 25-45 years in good health. The CDR3 runs from the conserved cysteine through the conserved F or W. The D gene is left open where the match is weak. For some rows the clone size is stated as once, few or many, or as a class when expanded; others skip it.

D,J,V,size,DNA,CDR3
-,TRBJ2-1,TRBV9,-,TGTGCCAGCAGCGTAGGAGGTCTAAGCTCCTACAATGAGCAGTTCTTC,CASSVGGLSSYNEQFF
TRBD2,TRBJ2-3,TRBV14,once,TGTGCCAGCAGCACCCGGGTGGCGACTAGCGGGACCTTGCCGACTAGCACAGATACGCAGTATTTT,CASSTRVATSGTLPTSTDTQYF
-,TRBJ2-1,TRBV5-5,-,TGTGCCAGCAAACAAGACAACAATGAGCAGTTCTTC,CASKQDNNEQFF
-,TRBJ1-5,TRBV30,-,TGTGCCTGGAGCGAGGGGGGGACAAAGTATAGCAATCAGCCCCAGCATTTT,CAWSEGGTKYSNQPQHF
-,TRBJ2-1,TRBV4-1,-,TGCGCCAGCAGCCAGGACCCTAGAAATGAGCAGTTCTTC,CASSQDPRNEQFF
-,TRBJ2-1,TRBV4-1,-,TGCGCCAGCAGCCAAGAAGGGGCAGGGCTCAATGAGCAGTTCTTC,CASSQEGAGLNEQFF
TRBD1,TRBJ2-2,TRBV9,-,TGTGCCAGCAGCGTCGGACAGGGGGCCGGCACCGGGGAGCTGTTTTTT,CASSVGQGAGTGELFF
TRBD2,TRBJ2-2,TRBV2,-,TGTGCCAGAGAAGAGTTAGCGGGAGGCCACACCGGGGAGCTGTTTTTT,CAREELAGGHTGELFF
-,TRBJ2-2,TRBV5-4,-,TGTGCCAGCAGCTTCCATAGCGGTTCCGGGGAGCTGTTTTTT,CASSFHSGSGELFF
-,TRBJ1-1,TRBV19,-,TGTGCCAGTAGTATTGTCGGCGGGAAGAACACTGAAGCTTTCTTT,CASSIVGGKNTEAFF
-,TRBJ2-2,TRBV7-8,-,TGTGCCAGCAGCCTTCACGGTGGGGAGCTGTTTTTT,CASSLHGGELFF
-,TRBJ2-7,TRBV4-1,few,TGCGCCAGCAGCCAAGCCCGGATCTACGAGCAGTACTTC,CASSQARIYEQYF
TRBD2,TRBJ2-2,TRBV7-9,-,TGTGCCAGCAGCGTACCGGGACTAGCGGGAGATACCGGGGAGCTGTTTTTT,CASSVPGLAGDTGELFF
-,TRBJ1-5,TRBV27,few,TGTGCCAGCAGTGGGGCCGTAGGTCGGCCCCAGCATTTT,CASSGAVGRPQHF
TRBD2,TRBJ2-1,TRBV7-9,once,TGTGCCAGCAGCACACGTCAGGCGGGAGAATACAATGAGCAGTTCTTC,CASSTRQAGEYNEQFF
-,TRBJ2-5,TRBV6-1,-,TGTGCCAGCAGAAACGGAGGGCTGATAAAAGAGACCCAGTACTTC,CASRNGGLIKETQYF
-,TRBJ2-3,TRBV10-3,few,TGTGCCATCAGTGAGGGGGGGACAGCTAGCACAGATACGCAGTATTTT,CAISEGGTASTDTQYF
TRBD1,TRBJ1-2,TRBV27,-,TGTGCCAGCAGCCCGGGACAGGGGTATGGGAATGGCTACACCTTC,CASSPGQGYGNGYTF
-,TRBJ1-4,TRBV13,-,TGTGCCAGCACTGGGGGAGAAAAACTGTTTTTT,CASTGGEKLFF
TRBD1,TRBJ2-7,TRBV2,-,TGTGCCAGCAGCGAAACGAGGACAGGGCCCCTAGGGTCCTACGAGCAGTACTTC,CASSETRTGPLGSYEQYF
TRBD2,TRBJ2-3,TRBV19,-,TGTGCCAGTAGTACGGGGACTAGCGGGGGGGTGAATACGCAGTATTTT,CASSTGTSGGVNTQYF
TRBD2,TRBJ2-3,TRBV4-1,-,TGCGCCAGCAGCCAGGTAGAAGCGGGAGATGGCACAGATACGCAGTATTTT,CASSQVEAGDGTDTQYF
TRBD2,TRBJ2-2,TRBV27,-,TGTGCCAGCAGTTTTTTACTAGCGGGAGTGGGGTACACCGGGGAGCTGTTTTTT,CASSFLLAGVGYTGELFF
-,TRBJ2-7,TRBV27,-,TGTGCCAGCAGGTCTGGGGGTAGCTCCTACGAGCAGTACTTC,CASRSGGSSYEQYF
-,TRBJ2-5,TRBV7-9,once,TGTGCCAGCAGCTTAGCGGCGGTCCAAGAGACCCAGTACTTC,CASSLAAVQETQYF
-,TRBJ1-1,TRBV7-6,-,TGTGCCAGCAGCTTAGCGGGGGGCAGGAACACTGAAGCTTTCTTT,CASSLAGGRNTEAFF
-,TRBJ1-4,TRBV12-2,-,TGTGCAAGTCGCTGCAGACGTGAAAAACTGTTTTTT,CASRCRREKLFF
-,TRBJ2-1,TRBV13,-,TGTGCCAGCAGCCCGCCCCGAGCGGGTGACTACAATGAGCAGTTCTTC,CASSPPRAGDYNEQFF
TRBD2,TRBJ2-1,TRBV9,-,TGTGCCAGCAGCCCCAAGGGAAGCGGGAGTCGGTTCTTC,CASSPKGSGSRFF
-,TRBJ2-4,TRBV11-2,-,TGTGCCAGCAGCTTAGAAAGGGGGGCCATTCAGTACTTC,CASSLERGAIQYF
TRBD1,TRBJ2-7,TRBV28,once,TGTGCCAGCAGCAACCGGGACAGGGGAATCTACGAGCAGTACTTC,CASSNRDRGIYEQYF
-,TRBJ2-1,TRBV25-1,-,TGTGCCAGCACCGGCCGGGGAAGGTCCAAAGGCTATGAGCAGTTCTTC,CASTGRGRSKGYEQFF
TRBD1,TRBJ2-2,TRBV5-1,-,TGCGCCAGTTCCTTCCCGGGGACAGGGGGGAGCACCGGGGAGCTGTTTTTT,CASSFPGTGGSTGELFF
-,TRBJ2-7,TRBV18,-,TGTGCCAGCTCAGGAATCCAGGAGGGCCCCTACTACGAGCAGTACTTC,CASSGIQEGPYYEQYF
TRBD2,TRBJ2-5,TRBV7-9,-,TGTGCCAGCAGACTCCCCGGGACTAGCGGGAAAGAGACCCAGTACTTC,CASRLPGTSGKETQYF
-,TRBJ1-5,TRBV5-1,-,TGCGCCAGCAGTATTGGTGACCGTTATAGCAATCAGCCCCAGCATTTT,CASSIGDRYSNQPQHF
TRBD2,TRBJ2-1,TRBV7-2,-,TGTGCCAGCAGCTTAGTACCACCAGCGGGAGGGCTGAGGAATGAGCAGTTCTTC,CASSLVPPAGGLRNEQFF
-,TRBJ2-2,TRBV7-2,-,TGTGCCAGCAGCTTAGTCCGTGTGGAGCTGTTTTTT,CASSLVRVELFF
TRBD2,TRBJ2-7,TRBV7-6,-,TGTGCCAGCAGCCCTGGACTAGCGGGAGGCTACGAGCAGTACTTC,CASSPGLAGGYEQYF
-,TRBJ1-2,TRBV6-5,few,TGTGCCAGCACTCTTGGGGGGTATGGCTACACCTTC,CASTLGGYGYTF
TRBD1,TRBJ1-1,TRBV6-1,-,TGTGCCAGCAGGGTGGGACAGAAAATTGAAGCTTTCTTT,CASRVGQKIEAFF
TRBD1,TRBJ1-1,TRBV28,-,TGTGCCAGCAGTTTTTCCGACAGGGGCTCCCCTGAAGCTTTCTTT,CASSFSDRGSPEAFF
TRBD1,TRBJ2-4,TRBV7-9,once,TGTGCCAGCAGCTTAGGAGGAAGGGGGACAGGGAGTGTCATTCAGTACTTC,CASSLGGRGTGSVIQYF
TRBD1,TRBJ1-1,TRBV27,-,TGTGCCAGCTACGGACCCGGACAGGGTGATACTGAAGCTTTCTTT,CASYGPGQGDTEAFF
-,TRBJ2-7,TRBV29-1,-,TGCAGCGTTGCCGACAGCGACTCCTACGAGCAGTACTTC,CSVADSDSYEQYF